These T cell receptor beta chains were read from a single sample in a study of glioma-infiltrating T cells. In TCRdb, the multiplex PCR reads were re-called with MiXCR into one record per CDR3 protein. The table has 300,000 to 400,000 distinct CDR3 sequences, 35% to 45% seen once. Sequenced input: glioma tissue, nonneoplastic brain tissue, or PBMCs (not recorded which). These receptors were collected from a human donor with low-grade glioma or glioblastoma, undergoing nonglioma brain surgery, or in good health (not recorded which). The CDR3 runs from the conserved cysteine through the conserved F or W. A D gene is named only where the DNA matches it firmly. Size tells how often a clone was seen (once, few, many) or the class of an expanded clone, and some rows leave it out.

TRBJ1-1 NA NA TRBV6-1 CASSPPGGGDTEAFF
TRBJ2-3 few TRBD2 TRBV5-1 CASRLAESTDTQYF
TRBJ2-7 NA TRBD2 TRBV6-1 CASTGTSGSYEQYF
TRBJ1-2 many NA TRBV6-6 CASSYSQGRSGYTF
TRBJ2-7 NA TRBD2 TRBV28 CASSLTGTSGLRTYEQYF
TRBJ1-5 many NA TRBV28 CASSLFPNQPQHF
TRBJ2-2 many NA TRBV6-1 CATYTGRSNTGELFF
TRBJ2-7 NA NA TRBV15 CATSKEPSGSYEQYF
TRBJ2-5 NA NA TRBV20-1 CSATPLGYQETQYF
TRBJ2-1 few TRBD2 TRBV25-1 CASRGAGGPREQFF
TRBJ2-7 NA TRBD2 TRBV4-1 CASSLTSGSSIEQYF
TRBJ2-7 NA NA TRBV18 CASSFTRPGLSYEQYF
TRBJ2-7 many NA TRBV2 CASRRGYEQYF
TRBJ2-1 NA NA TRBV7-3 CASSGRLGEQFF
TRBJ2-4 NA TRBD2 TRBV28 CASRLASAFGAKNIQYF
TRBJ2-3 NA TRBD2 TRBV29-1 CSVEDLDLAGEADTQYF
TRBJ2-1 NA TRBD2 TRBV27 CASSFGLGRASSYNEQFF
TRBJ2-1 many NA TRBV6-2/TRBV6-3 CASSWLIDNEQFF
TRBJ1-2 few NA TRBV11-1 CASSLAPGRLNGYTF
TRBJ2-1 few TRBD2 TRBV28 CASRYRLAHYNEQFF
TRBJ2-1 NA NA TRBV7-2 CASSEAGAPYNEQFF
TRBJ1-2 NA TRBD1 TRBV20-1 CSASITGGSGYTF
TRBJ2-1 many NA TRBV4-3 CASSQDSNNEQFF
TRBJ2-7 NA NA TRBV7-2 CASSLQSGLSYEQYF
TRBJ1-1 few TRBD1 TRBV4-3 CASSQDLIRTGISRTEAFF
TRBJ2-1 NA TRBD2 TRBV27 CASSKGLAGEPNEQFF
TRBJ2-5 NA NA TRBV6-8 CATARLGETQCF
TRBJ2-3 many NA TRBV7-2 CASSPPGVPSTDTQYF
TRBJ1-2 many TRBD1 TRBV6-1 CASSPGQGRSNYGYTF
TRBJ2-7 NA NA TRBV7-8 CASSLVVSPTNEKYF
TRBJ2-1 NA NA TRBV28 CASSSVGGSLGNEQFF
NA NA NA TRBV20-1 CSARDMTGPDNEQYF
TRBJ2-7 NA TRBD2 TRBV6-2/TRBV6-3 CASRLAEPYEQYF
TRBJ2-3 NA NA TRBV28 CASTLTGNTDTQYF
TRBJ2-1 NA NA TRBV20-1 CSASRTGADNEQFF
TRBJ1-2 many NA TRBV28 CASSFGLNYGYTF
TRBJ2-7 many TRBD1 TRBV28 CASGGQLVSYEQYF
TRBJ2-7 NA NA TRBV5-1 CASSLDREAYEQYF
TRBJ1-2 few NA TRBV7-9 CASRNYGYTF
TRBJ2-7 NA NA TRBV5-5 CASSLRGGSTYEQYF
TRBJ2-7 many NA TRBV15 CATSRPVGSSYEQYF
TRBJ2-7 NA TRBD2 TRBV15 CATSDNGRALSEQYF
TRBJ2-1 few NA TRBV7-9 CASSSGKGERRGEQFF